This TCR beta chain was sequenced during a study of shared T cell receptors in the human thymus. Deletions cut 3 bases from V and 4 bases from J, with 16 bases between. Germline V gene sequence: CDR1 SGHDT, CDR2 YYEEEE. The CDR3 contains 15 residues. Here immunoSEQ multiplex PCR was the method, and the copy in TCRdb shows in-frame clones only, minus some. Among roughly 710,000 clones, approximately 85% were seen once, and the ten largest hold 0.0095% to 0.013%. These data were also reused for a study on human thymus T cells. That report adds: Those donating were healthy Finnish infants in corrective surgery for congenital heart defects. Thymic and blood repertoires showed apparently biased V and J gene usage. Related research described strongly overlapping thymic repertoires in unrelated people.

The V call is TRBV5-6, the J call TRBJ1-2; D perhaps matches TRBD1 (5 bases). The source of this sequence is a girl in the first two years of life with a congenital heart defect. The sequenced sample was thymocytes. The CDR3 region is CASSSNPTERYGYTF. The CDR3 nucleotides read TGTGCCAGCAGCTCCAACCCGACAGAGCGCTATGGCTACACCTTC.